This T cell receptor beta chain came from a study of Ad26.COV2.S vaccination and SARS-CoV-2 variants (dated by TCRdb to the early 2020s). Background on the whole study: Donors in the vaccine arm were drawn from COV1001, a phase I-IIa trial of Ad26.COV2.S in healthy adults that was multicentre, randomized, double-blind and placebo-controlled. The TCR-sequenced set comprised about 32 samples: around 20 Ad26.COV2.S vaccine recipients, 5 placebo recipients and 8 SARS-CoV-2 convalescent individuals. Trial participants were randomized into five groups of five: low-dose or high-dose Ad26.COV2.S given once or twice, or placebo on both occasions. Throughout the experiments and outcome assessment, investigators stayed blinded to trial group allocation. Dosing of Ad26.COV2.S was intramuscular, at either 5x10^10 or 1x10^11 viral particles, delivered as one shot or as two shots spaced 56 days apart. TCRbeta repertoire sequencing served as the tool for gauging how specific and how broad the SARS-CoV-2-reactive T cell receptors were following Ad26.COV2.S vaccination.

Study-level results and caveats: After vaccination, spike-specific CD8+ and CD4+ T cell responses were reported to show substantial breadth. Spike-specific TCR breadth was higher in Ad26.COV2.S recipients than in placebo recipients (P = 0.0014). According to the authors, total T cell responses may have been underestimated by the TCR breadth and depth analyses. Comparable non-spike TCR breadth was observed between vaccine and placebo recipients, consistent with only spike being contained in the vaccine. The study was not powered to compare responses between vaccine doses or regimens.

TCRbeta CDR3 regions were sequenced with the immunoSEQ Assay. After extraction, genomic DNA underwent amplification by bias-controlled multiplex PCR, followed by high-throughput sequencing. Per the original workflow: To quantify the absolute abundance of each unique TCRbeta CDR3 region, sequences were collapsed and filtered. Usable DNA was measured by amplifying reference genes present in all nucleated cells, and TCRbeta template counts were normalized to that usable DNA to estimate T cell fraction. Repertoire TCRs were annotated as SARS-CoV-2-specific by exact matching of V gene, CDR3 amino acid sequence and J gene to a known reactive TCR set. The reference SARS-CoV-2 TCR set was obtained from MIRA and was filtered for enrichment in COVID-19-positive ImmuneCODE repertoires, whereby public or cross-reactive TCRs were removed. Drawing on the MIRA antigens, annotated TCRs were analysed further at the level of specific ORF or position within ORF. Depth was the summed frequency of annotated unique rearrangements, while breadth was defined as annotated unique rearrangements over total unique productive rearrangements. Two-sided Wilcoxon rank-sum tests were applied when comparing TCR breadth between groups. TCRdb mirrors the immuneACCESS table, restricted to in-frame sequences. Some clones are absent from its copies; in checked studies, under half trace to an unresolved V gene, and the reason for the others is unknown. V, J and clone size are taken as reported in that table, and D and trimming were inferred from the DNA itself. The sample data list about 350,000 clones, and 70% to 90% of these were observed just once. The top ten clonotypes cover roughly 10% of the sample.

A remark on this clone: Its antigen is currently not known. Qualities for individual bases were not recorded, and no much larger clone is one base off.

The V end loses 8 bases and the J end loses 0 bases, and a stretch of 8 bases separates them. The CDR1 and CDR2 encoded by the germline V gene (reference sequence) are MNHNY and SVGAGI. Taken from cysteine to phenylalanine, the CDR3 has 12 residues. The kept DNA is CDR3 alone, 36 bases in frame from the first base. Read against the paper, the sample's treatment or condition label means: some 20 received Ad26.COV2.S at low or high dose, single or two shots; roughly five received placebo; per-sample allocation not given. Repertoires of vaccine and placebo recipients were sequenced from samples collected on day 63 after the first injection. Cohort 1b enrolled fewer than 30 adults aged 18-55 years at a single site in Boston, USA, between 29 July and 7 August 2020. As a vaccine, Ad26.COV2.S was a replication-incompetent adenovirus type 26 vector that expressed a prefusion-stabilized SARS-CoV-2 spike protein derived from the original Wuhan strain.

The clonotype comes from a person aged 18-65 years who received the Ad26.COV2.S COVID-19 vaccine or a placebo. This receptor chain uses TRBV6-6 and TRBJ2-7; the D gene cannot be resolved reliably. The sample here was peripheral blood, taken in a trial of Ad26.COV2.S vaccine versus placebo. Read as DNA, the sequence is TGTGCCAGCGGGTCAACCTCCTACGAGCAGTACTTC. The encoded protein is CASGSTSYEQYF.